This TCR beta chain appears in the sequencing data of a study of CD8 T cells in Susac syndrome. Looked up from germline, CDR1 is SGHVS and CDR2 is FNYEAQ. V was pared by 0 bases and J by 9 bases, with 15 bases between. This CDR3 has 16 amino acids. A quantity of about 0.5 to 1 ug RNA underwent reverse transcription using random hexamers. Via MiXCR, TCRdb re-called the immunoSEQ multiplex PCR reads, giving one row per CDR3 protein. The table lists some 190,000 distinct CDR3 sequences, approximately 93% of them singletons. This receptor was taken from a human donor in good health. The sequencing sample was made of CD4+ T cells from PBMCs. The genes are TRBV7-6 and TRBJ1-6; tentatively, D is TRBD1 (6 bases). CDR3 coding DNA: TGTGCCAGCAGCTTAGCTCCCTCTGCAGGGGCTTCACCCCTCCACTTT. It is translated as CASSLAPSAGASPLHF.